This T cell receptor (beta chain) was obtained from a study of identical twins. Findings of the study overall: Conclusions rested on cross-sectional statistics rather than following the same donors. The presence of invariant MAIT and iNKT cells could partly confound analyses of zero-insertion sequences.

There are many counts of this clonotype. The target antigen is unknown. The ends lost 5 bases at V and 1 base at J; junction bases unmatched: 3. The CDR3 loop spans 13 amino acids. The germline V gene encodes CDR1 DFQATT and CDR2 SNEGSKA (reference sequence). Template switching created a universal primer site, and the cDNA included unique molecular identifiers. TCRdb called the 5' RACE reads again in MiXCR, with one record for every CDR3 protein. The sample holds about 690,000 distinct CDR3 sequences; roughly 6% are singletons and the top ten take 1.5% to 2%. Material for sequencing was naive T cells sorted from blood. The rearrangement joins TRBV20-1 to TRBJ2-7, with 9 bases matching TRBD1. This sequence was found in a man in his late teens or twenties in good health. CDR3 sequence reads: CSAQGQGSYEQYF. Here the CDR3 DNA reads TGCAGTGCTCAGGGACAGGGATCCTACGAGCAGTACTTC.